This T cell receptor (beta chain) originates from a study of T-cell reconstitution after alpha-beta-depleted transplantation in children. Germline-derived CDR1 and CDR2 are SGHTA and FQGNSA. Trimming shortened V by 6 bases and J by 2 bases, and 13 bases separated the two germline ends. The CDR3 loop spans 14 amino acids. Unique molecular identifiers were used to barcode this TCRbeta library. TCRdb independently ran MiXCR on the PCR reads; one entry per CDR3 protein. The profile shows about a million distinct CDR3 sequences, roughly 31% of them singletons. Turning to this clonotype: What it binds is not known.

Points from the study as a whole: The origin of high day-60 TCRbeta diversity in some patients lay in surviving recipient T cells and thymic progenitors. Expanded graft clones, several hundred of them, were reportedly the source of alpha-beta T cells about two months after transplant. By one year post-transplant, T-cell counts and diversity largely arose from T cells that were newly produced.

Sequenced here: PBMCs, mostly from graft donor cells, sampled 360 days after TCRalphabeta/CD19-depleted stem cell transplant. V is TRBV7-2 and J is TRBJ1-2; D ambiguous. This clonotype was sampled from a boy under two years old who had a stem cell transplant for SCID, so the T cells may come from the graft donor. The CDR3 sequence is CASSYRAGNYGYTF. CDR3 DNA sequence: TGTGCCAGCAGTTACCGCGCGGGGAACTATGGCTACACCTTC.